Below, 27 T cell receptor beta chains from the same sample are listed, as sequenced in a study of CD8 T cells in Susac syndrome. RNA totalling roughly 0.45 to 1 ug underwent reverse transcription with random hexamers. Using its own MiXCR run on the immunoSEQ multiplex PCR reads, TCRdb lists one record per CDR3 protein. The sample carries some 250,000 distinct CDR3 sequences, 95% to 97% recorded once. The sample consisted of CD4+ T cells from PBMCs. The receptors derive from a human donor with Susac syndrome.

The J gene is TRBJ2-3, the V gene TRBV5-1; D is undetermined. The CDR3 sequence is 14 residues long. Germline V gene data show CDR1 as SGHRS and CDR2 as YFSETQ. V lost 0 bases to trimming and J lost 1 base, with 6 bases between them. CDR3 loop: CASSLDSGTDTQYF. The CDR3 region has the DNA TGCGCCAGCAGCTTGGACAGTGGCACAGATACGCAGTATTTT.

The genes are TRBV18 and TRBJ1-1; possible D gene TRBD1, 5 bases. V was shortened by 1 base and J by 4 bases, with 7 bases between the two germline ends. Looked up from germline, CDR1 is KGHSH and CDR2 is LQKENI. The CDR3 covers 13 residues. The CDR3 loop reads CASSPQGSTEAFF. The CDR3 nucleotides are TGTGCCAGCTCACCACAGGGGAGCACTGAAGCTTTCTTT.

This sequence joins TRBV10-3 and TRBJ1-2; 9 bases align to TRBD1. Losses at the gene ends were 8 bases for V and 6 bases for J; bases not matched to a gene: 7. CDR3 size: 13 residues. The germline gives CDR1 ENHRY, CDR2 SYGVKD. CDR3 protein: CAIRDRDENGYTF. The CDR3 DNA is TGTGCCATCCGGGACAGGGACGAGAATGGCTACACCTTC.

The CDR3 DNA sequence: TGTGCCAGCAGCTTGGGCGGGCAGGGGCTGGGCTCCTACAATGAGCAGTTCTTC. It is translated as CASSLGGQGLGSYNEQFF. The chain combines TRBV5-4 with TRBJ2-1, with D possibly TRBD1 on 6 matching bases. V lost 0 bases and J lost 0, with 16 bases in between. Germline CDR1 is SGHNT and CDR2 is YYREEE (reference sequence). The CDR3 covers 18 residues.

V and J are TRBV5-1 and TRBJ2-1; D is perhaps TRBD2 (6 bases). Between the trimmed V and J ends, which lost 0 bases and 4 bases, there was a span of 14 bases. Germline values: CDR1 SGHRS, CDR2 YFSETQ. The CDR3 has 16 amino acids. The CDR3 nucleotides are TGCGCCAGCAGCTTGGTTCCGGGAGTGGGGTACAATGAGCAGTTCTTC. Amino acids: CASSLVPGVGYNEQFF.

This rearrangement joins TRBV28 to TRBJ2-1; D possibly matches TRBD1 or TRBD2 (6 bases each). The CDR3 is made up of 12 amino acids. V shed 7 bases and J shed 8 bases, with 12 bases lying between them. The V gene's germline CDR1 is MDHEN and CDR2 SYDVKM. DNA for the CDR3: TGTGCCAGCACCCCCGGGGGCCATGAGCAGTTCTTC. Its translation is CASTPGGHEQFF.

The genes are TRBV30 and TRBJ2-5; no reliable D call. The length of the CDR3 is 11 residues. With 3 bases removed from V and 5 bases from J, the gap between germline ends came to 7 bases. In germline, CDR1 is GTSNPN, CDR2 SVGIG (reference sequence). For the CDR3, the DNA is TGTGCCTGGAGCCCTGTCGAGACCCAGTACTTC. The encoded protein is CAWSPVETQYF.

The V gene is TRBV15, the J gene TRBJ2-5, with D perhaps TRBD1 (6 bases). This CDR3 has 15 residues. V dropped 1 base and J dropped 3 bases, with 12 bases sitting between them. Germline V gene sequence: CDR1 LNHNV, CDR2 YYDKDF (reference sequence). CDR3 protein: CATSRGPGQKETQYF. The CDR3 region has the DNA TGTGCCACCAGCAGAGGCCCCGGACAGAAAGAGACCCAGTACTTC.

V and J are TRBV5-8 and TRBJ1-2, with TRBD1 identical over 7 bases. The V segment lost 0 bases and the J segment 4 bases; nucleotides outside the gene matches: 6. Germline V lookup: CDR1 SGHTS, CDR2 YDEGEE. The CDR3 sequence is 15 residues long. CDR3 protein: CASSLGTGGSYGYTF. DNA of the CDR3: TGTGCCAGCAGCTTGGGGACAGGTGGGAGCTATGGCTACACCTTC.

The chain couples TRBV29-1 to TRBJ1-1; D unclear. Germline values: CDR1 SQVTM, CDR2 ANQGSEA. The ends were cut back, 2 bases at V and 6 bases at J, with 13 bases in the middle. The CDR3 covers 13 residues. The CDR3 loop is CSVENAFGAEAFF. The CDR3 DNA reads TGCAGCGTTGAAAACGCCTTTGGGGCTGAAGCTTTCTTT.

This chain uses TRBV7-3 with TRBJ2-1, with D possibly being TRBD2 (5 bases). The length of the CDR3 is 13 residues. The ends were cut back, 5 bases at V and 6 bases at J, with 11 bases in the middle. Germline V gene sequence: CDR1 SGHTA, CDR2 FQGTGA. CDR3 sequence reads: CASSRGLANEQFF. In nucleotides, the CDR3 is TGTGCCAGCAGCCGCGGGCTTGCCAATGAGCAGTTCTTC.

Comment on this clonotype: At one of its ends the junction is not consistent with the germline gene, which may arise from a read error. This chain uses TRBV7-7 with TRBJ2-7; D perhaps matches TRBD2 (5 bases). This CDR3 has 10 amino acids. From germline, CDR1 is SSHAT and CDR2 FNYEAQ (reference sequence). The CDR3 region is CASSCEGLYF. CDR3 coding DNA: TGTGCTAGCAGCTGTGAGGGTCTGTACTTC.

This CDR3 reads CASSPGTGFGPQYF. The CDR3 coding sequence is TGCGCCAGCAGCCCGGGAACAGGATTTGGACCCCAGTACTTC. V and J are TRBV5-1 and TRBJ2-5; TRBD1 or TRBD2 may be the D gene (5 bases each). Trimming took off 4 bases at V and 9 bases at J, with 19 bases between the two ends. The CDR3 totals 14 residues. Germline CDR1 SGHRS, CDR2 YFSETQ.

The CDR3 loop reads CASSLTGSEGTEAFF. The CDR3 nucleotides read TGTGCCAGCAGCTTAACTGGGAGTGAGGGGACTGAAGCTTTCTTT. This chain joins TRBV7-8 and TRBJ1-1; a possible D gene is TRBD1 (5 bases). Germline values: CDR1 SGHVS, CDR2 FQNEAQ. Deletions cut 2 bases from V and 5 bases from J, with 15 bases between. This CDR3 has 15 residues.

V usage is TRBV30 and J usage is TRBJ1-1; no definite D call. CDR1 GTSNPN and CDR2 SVGIG come from the germline V gene (reference sequence). The CDR3 runs to 14 residues. Trimming took 5 bases from V and 2 from J, leaving 15 bases between them. CDR3 loop: CAWHPGTSNTEAFF. The CDR3 bases are TGTGCCTGGCACCCCGGAACTTCAAACACTGAAGCTTTCTTT.

The J gene is TRBJ1-1, the V gene TRBV7-6; tentatively, D is TRBD1 (6 bases). Germline V gene data show CDR1 as SGHVS and CDR2 as FNYEAQ. The CDR3 length is 14 residues. The ends were cut back, 5 bases at V and 8 bases at J, with 18 bases in the middle. This CDR3 is CASSGGGRGREAFF. The CDR3 DNA sequence: TGTGCCAGCAGCGGAGGTGGCAGGGGAAGAGAAGCTTTCTTT.

The rearrangement uses TRBV5-4 and TRBJ2-3; 7 nucleotides match TRBD1. The CDR3 extends over 16 amino acids. Germline values: CDR1 SGHNT, CDR2 YYREEE (reference sequence). Trimming cost V 6 bases and J 2 bases; bases outside gene matches: 12. For the CDR3, the DNA is TGTGCCAGCAACTCACTCCGGGGACAGATCACAGATACGCAGTATTTT. It translates to CASNSLRGQITDTQYF.

V and J are TRBV9 and TRBJ1-2; 7 bases line up with TRBD1. Germline-derived CDR1 and CDR2 are SGDLS and YYNGEE. There are 13 residues in the CDR3. J gave up 13 bases and V 3 bases, and 12 bases lay outside the gene matches. For the CDR3, the DNA is TGTGCCAGCAGCGCCAGGACAGGCCAAGAGTGCACCTTC. This sequence encodes CASSARTGQECTF.

This clonotype was detected once. The J gene is TRBJ2-4, the V gene TRBV30; 12 bases fit TRBD2. Unmatched junction bases numbered 11, after V lost 0 bases and J lost 2 bases. The CDR3 has 19 residues. Germline V gene lookup returns CDR1 GTSNPN and CDR2 SVGIG (reference sequence). CDR3 amino acids: CAWSVELTSGRGTKNIQYF. CDR3 DNA: TGTGCCTGGAGTGTAGAACTGACTAGCGGGAGAGGGACCAAAAACATTCAGTACTTC.

The V gene is TRBV6-5, the J gene TRBJ1-2; 9 nucleotides align to TRBD1. Germline V gene data show CDR1 as MNHEY and CDR2 as SVGAGI. The CDR3 covers 12 residues. J gave up 5 bases and V 10 bases, and 5 bases lay outside the gene matches. The CDR3 region has the DNA TGTGCCACCGCAGACAGGGGGTATGGCTACACCTTC. It is translated as CATADRGYGYTF.

The chain recombines TRBV3-1 with TRBJ2-7; possible D gene TRBD1, 6 bases. The CDR3 length is 16 residues. V was shortened by 1 base and J by 7 bases, with 20 bases between the two germline ends. Germline CDR1 LGHDT, CDR2 YNNKEL (reference sequence). CDR3 in amino acids: CASSQAQGRVEVEQYF. CDR3 nucleotide sequence: TGTGCCAGCAGCCAAGCACAGGGCAGGGTTGAGGTGGAGCAGTACTTC.

The chain uses TRBV4-2 and TRBJ1-2; weak D call: TRBD1 (5 bases). Per germline, CDR1 LGHNA and CDR2 YNFKEQ. This CDR3 comprises 14 residues. V was clipped by 0 bases and J by 5 bases, with 10 bases between them. The DNA for the CDR3 is TGTGCCAGCAGCCAAGATCGCGGGGGGTATGGCTACACCTTC. Its protein product is CASSQDRGGYGYTF.

The chain combines TRBV12-3 or TRBV12-4 with TRBJ2-5; 7 bases map to TRBD1. The trim removed 6 bases at V and 4 bases at J, leaving 11 bases unmatched. The CDR3 has 15 amino acids. The CDR3: CASRRRTGGGETQYF. CDR3 sequence (DNA): TGTGCCAGCAGACGTAGGACAGGTGGAGGAGAGACCCAGTACTTC.

The rearrangement uses TRBV12-3 or TRBV12-4 and TRBJ2-1, with 10 bases lining up with TRBD2. This CDR3 spans 17 amino acids. V shed 1 base, J shed 9 bases, and the junction held 12 bases outside the gene matches. CDR3 loop: CASSLEMVAGGWGEQFF. CDR3 bases: TGTGCCAGCAGTTTAGAAATGGTAGCGGGAGGCTGGGGTGAGCAGTTCTTC.

The V call is TRBV9, the J call TRBJ2-1; 7 bases are shared with TRBD2. The CDR3 has 16 amino acids. Germline V lookup: CDR1 SGDLS, CDR2 YYNGEE. With 4 bases clipped from V and 5 bases from J, the junction kept 12 bases outside the gene matches. The CDR3 region is CASSPSRASGHNEQFF. The DNA for the CDR3 is TGTGCCAGCAGCCCCTCACGGGCTAGCGGCCACAATGAGCAGTTCTTC.

The rearrangement uses TRBV5-6 and TRBJ2-3; the match to TRBD1 covers 9 bases. The CDR3 length is 15 residues. CDR1 and CDR2 (germline): SGHDT, YYEEEE. V trimming: 4 bases; J trimming: 3 bases; junction bases outside the gene matches: 6. The CDR3 here is CASSPNRGPTDTQYF. The CDR3 DNA reads as TGTGCCAGCAGCCCCAACAGGGGGCCTACAGATACGCAGTATTTT.

This chain uses TRBV24-1 with TRBJ2-1; 10 nucleotides agree with TRBD1. This CDR3 contains 13 residues. Trimming took 9 bases from V and 4 from J; bases not matched to a gene: 2. CDR1 and CDR2 (germline): KGHDR, SFDVKD. The CDR3 reads CATRDRGYNEQFF. The DNA for the CDR3 is TGTGCCACCCGGGACAGGGGTTACAATGAGCAGTTCTTC.